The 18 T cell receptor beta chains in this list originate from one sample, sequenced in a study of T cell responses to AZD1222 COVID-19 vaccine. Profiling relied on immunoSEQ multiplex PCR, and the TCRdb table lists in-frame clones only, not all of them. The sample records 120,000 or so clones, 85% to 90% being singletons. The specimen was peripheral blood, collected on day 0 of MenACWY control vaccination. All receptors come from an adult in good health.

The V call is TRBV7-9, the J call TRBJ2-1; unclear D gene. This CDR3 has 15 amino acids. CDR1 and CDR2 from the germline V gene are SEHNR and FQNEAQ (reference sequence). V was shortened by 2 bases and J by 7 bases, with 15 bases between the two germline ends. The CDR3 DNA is TGTGCCAGCAGCTTACCTAGAAGGATGGGAAATGAGCAGTTCTTC. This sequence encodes CASSLPRRMGNEQFF. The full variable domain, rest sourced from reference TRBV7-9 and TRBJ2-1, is DTGVSQNPRHKITKRGQNVTFRCDPISEHNRLYWYRQTLGQGPEFLTYFQNEAQLEKSRLLSDRFSAERPKGSFSTLEIQRTEQGDSAMYLCASSLPRRMGNEQFFGPGTRLTVL.

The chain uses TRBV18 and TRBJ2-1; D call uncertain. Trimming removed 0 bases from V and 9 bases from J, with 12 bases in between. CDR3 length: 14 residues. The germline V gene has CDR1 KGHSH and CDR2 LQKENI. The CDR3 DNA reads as TGTGCCAGCTCACCACCGTCGGGTTTCAGTGAGCAGTTCTTC. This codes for CASSPPSGFSEQFF.

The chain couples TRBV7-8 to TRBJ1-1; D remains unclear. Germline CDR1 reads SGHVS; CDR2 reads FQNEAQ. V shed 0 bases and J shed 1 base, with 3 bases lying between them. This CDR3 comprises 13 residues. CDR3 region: CASSLAENTEAFF. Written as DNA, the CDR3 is TGTGCCAGCAGCTTAGCGGAGAACACTGAAGCTTTCTTT.

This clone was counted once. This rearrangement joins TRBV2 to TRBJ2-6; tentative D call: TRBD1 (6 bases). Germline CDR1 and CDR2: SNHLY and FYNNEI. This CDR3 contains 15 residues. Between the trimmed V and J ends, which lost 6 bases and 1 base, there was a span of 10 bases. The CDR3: CASRIQGSGANVLTF. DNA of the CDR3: TGTGCCAGCAGGATACAGGGTTCTGGGGCCAACGTCCTGACTTTC.

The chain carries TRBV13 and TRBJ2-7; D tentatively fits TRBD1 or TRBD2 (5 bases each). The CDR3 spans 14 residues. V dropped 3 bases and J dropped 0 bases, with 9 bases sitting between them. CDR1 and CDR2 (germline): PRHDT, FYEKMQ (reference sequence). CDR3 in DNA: TGTGCCAGCAGCTTCGGGACGCTCTCCTACGAGCAGTACTTC. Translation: CASSFGTLSYEQYF.

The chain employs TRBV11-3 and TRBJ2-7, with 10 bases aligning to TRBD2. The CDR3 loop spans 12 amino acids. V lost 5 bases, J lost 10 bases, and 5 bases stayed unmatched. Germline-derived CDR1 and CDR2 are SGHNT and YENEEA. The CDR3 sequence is CASSPGTSVQYF. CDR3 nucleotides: TGTGCCAGCAGCCCAGGGACTAGCGTTCAGTACTTC.

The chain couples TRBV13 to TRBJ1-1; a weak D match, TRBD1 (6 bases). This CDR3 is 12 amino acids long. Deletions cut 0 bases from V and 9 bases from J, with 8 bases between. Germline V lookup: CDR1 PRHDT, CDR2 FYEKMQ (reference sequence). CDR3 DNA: TGTGCCAGCAGCTTAGGGGGGGCGCAAGCTTTCTTT. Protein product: CASSLGGAQAFF.

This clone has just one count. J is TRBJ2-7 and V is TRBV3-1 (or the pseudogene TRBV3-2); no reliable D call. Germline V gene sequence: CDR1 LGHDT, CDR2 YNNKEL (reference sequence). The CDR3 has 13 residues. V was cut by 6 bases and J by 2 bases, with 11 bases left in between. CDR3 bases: TGTGCCAGCAGTCGCCCCCCAACCTACGAGCAGTACTTC. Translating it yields CASSRPPTYEQYF.

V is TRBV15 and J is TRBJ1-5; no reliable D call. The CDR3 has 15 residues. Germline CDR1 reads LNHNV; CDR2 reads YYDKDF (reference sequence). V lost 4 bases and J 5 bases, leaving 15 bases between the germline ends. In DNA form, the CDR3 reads TGTGCCACCAGCAAACCTGGCGGGGTTTATCAGCCCCAGCATTTT. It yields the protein CATSKPGGVYQPQHF.

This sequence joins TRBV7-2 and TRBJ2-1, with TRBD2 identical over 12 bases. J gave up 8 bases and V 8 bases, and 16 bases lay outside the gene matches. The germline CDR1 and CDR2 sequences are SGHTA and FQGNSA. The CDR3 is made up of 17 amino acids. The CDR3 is CASGNLSGTSGRYEQFF. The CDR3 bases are TGTGCCAGCGGAAACCTCTCCGGGACTAGCGGGCGGTATGAGCAGTTCTTC.

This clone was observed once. CDR3 bases: TGTGCCAGCAGCGCCCGGACTTCTATACAGAATGAGCAGTTCTTC. It encodes CASSARTSIQNEQFF. The chain has TRBV9 and TRBJ2-1; possibly TRBD2 for D (5 bases). The CDR3 loop spans 15 amino acids. The V and J ends lost 3 bases and 7 bases respectively, with 17 bases between them. The germline V gene has CDR1 SGDLS and CDR2 YYNGEE.

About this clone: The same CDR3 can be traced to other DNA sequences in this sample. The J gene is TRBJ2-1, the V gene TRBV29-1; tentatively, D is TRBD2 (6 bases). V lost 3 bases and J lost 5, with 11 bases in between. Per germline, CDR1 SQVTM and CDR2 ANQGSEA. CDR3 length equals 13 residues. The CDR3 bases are TGCAGCGTTGAGGGGGGAACCCACAATGAGCAGTTCTTC. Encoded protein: CSVEGGTHNEQFF.

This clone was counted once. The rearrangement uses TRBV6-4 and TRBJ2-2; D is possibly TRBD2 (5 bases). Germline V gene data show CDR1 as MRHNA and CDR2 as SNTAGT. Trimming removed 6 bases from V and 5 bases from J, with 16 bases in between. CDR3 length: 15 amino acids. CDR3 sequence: CASSQDSRWTGELFF. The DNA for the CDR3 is TGTGCCAGCAGCCAGGACTCACGATGGACCGGGGAGCTGTTTTTT.

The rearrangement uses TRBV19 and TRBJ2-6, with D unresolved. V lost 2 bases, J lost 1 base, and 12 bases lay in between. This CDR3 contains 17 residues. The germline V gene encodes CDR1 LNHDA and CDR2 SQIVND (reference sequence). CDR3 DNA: TGTGCCAGTAGTATACCCGAGTTGGGGTCTGGGGCCAACGTCCTGACTTTC. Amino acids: CASSIPELGSGANVLTF.

CDR3 nucleotides: TGTGCCAGCACCGGACAGAGCAGCTCTGGAAACACCATATATTTT. Its protein is CASTGQSSSGNTIYF. The V and J genes are TRBV2 and TRBJ1-3; possibly TRBD1 for D (6 bases). Germline V lookup: CDR1 SNHLY, CDR2 FYNNEI. V lost 7 bases and J lost 0, with 13 bases in between. The length of the CDR3 is 15 residues.

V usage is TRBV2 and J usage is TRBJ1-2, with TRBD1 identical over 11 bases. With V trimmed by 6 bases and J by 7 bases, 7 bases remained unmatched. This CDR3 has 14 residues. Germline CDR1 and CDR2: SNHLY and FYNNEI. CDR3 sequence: CASSRTGGASGYTF. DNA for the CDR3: TGTGCCAGCAGCCGGACAGGGGGCGCGAGTGGCTACACCTTC.

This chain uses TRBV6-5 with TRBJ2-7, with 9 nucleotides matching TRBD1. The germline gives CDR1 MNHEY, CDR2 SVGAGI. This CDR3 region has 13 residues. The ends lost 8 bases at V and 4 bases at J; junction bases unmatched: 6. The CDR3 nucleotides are TGTGCCAGCGATCTGACAGGGGGTTACGAGCAGTACTTC. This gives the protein CASDLTGGYEQYF.

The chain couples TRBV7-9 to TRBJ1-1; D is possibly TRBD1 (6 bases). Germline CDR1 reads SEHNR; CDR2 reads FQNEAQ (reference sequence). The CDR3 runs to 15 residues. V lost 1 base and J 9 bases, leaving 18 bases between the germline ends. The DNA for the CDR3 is TGTGCCAGCAGCTTAGGGGATGGCAGGGGAGTTAAAGCTTTCTTT. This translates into CASSLGDGRGVKAFF.